One and the same sample provided the 11 T cell receptor beta chains below, sequenced in a study of blood T cell repertoires in COVID-19. TCRdb keeps only in-frame clones here, not all; method: immunoSEQ multiplex PCR. The sample holds 250,000 to 350,000 clones; around 87% are singletons and the top ten take approximately 5%. The sample taken for sequencing was PBMCs or T cells enriched from blood (not recorded which). All receptors come from a woman in her 30s who had recovered from COVID-19.

This rearrangement joins TRBV24-1 to TRBJ1-5, with D maybe TRBD1 (6 bases). Germline V lookup: CDR1 KGHDR, CDR2 SFDVKD. The CDR3 has 13 residues. V was clipped by 6 bases and J by 10 bases, with 15 bases between them. The CDR3 region is CATSQGDTRPQHF. The CDR3 DNA sequence: TGTGCCACCAGTCAAGGGGACACCCGTCCCCAGCATTTT.

The CDR3 is CASSAPPEGKNTEAFF. For the CDR3, the DNA is TGTGCCAGCAGTGCCCCCCCGGAGGGTAAGAACACTGAAGCTTTCTTT. The V call is TRBV2, the J call TRBJ1-1; D gene unclear. The CDR3 has 16 residues. The germline V gene has CDR1 SNHLY and CDR2 FYNNEI. Trimming stripped 4 bases from V and 1 base from J, with 16 bases between.

The chain is built from TRBV7-9 and TRBJ1-1; D unresolved. CDR3 length: 12 residues. The V gene's germline CDR1 is SEHNR and CDR2 FQNEAQ (reference sequence). V lost 3 bases to trimming and J lost 4 bases, with 6 bases between them. The CDR3, as DNA: TGTGCCAGCAGCTTTGGCCCCACTGAAGCTTTCTTT. This codes for CASSFGPTEAFF.

J is TRBJ2-3 and V is TRBV7-9, with D possibly TRBD1 on 6 matching bases. V dropped 4 bases and J dropped 6 bases, with 14 bases sitting between them. The CDR3 is made up of 14 amino acids. In germline, CDR1 is SEHNR, CDR2 FQNEAQ (reference sequence). The DNA of the CDR3 is TGTGCCAGCAGCTCCCGCCGGACAGATGATACGCAGTATTTT. Translating gives CASSSRRTDDTQYF.

The chain links TRBV11-2 to TRBJ2-3; the match to TRBD2 covers 8 bases. This CDR3 has 15 residues. CDR1 and CDR2 from the germline V gene are SGHAT and FQNNGV. V dropped 0 bases and J dropped 7; count of bases not matched to a gene: 6. CDR3 bases: TGTGCCAGCAGCTTAGATCCGGGGGGGCCTAATACGCAGTATTTT. Translation: CASSLDPGGPNTQYF. Combining the CDR3 with reference TRBV11-2 and TRBJ2-3 gives the whole variable domain EAGVAQSPRYKIIEKRQSVAFWCNPISGHATLYWYQQILGQGPKLLIQFQNNGVVDDSQLPKDRFSAERLKGVDSTLKIQPAKLEDSAVYLCASSLDPGGPNTQYFGPGTRLTVL.

The rearrangement links TRBV7-3 to TRBJ1-1; 8 bases agree with TRBD1. Trimming at V came to 6 bases and at J to 5 bases, leaving 5 bases not matched to a gene. Germline loops: CDR1 SGHTA, CDR2 FQGTGA. The CDR3 has 13 residues. This CDR3 reads CASRRDRRTEAFF. DNA of the CDR3: TGTGCCAGCAGAAGGGACAGGAGGACTGAAGCTTTCTTT.

The chain links TRBV18 to TRBJ2-4; D is perhaps TRBD2 (5 bases). Germline CDR1 reads KGHSH; CDR2 reads LQKENI. The length of the CDR3 is 14 residues. V lost 3 bases and J 1 base, leaving 7 bases between the germline ends. Written as DNA, the CDR3 is TGTGCCAGCTCACCTCCGGGGGCCAAAAACATTCAGTACTTC. Amino acids: CASSPPGAKNIQYF.

The chain employs TRBV7-2 and TRBJ2-3; 8 bases agree with TRBD1. The CDR3 has 14 amino acids. Germline values: CDR1 SGHTA, CDR2 FQGNSA. Unmatched junction bases numbered 1, after V lost 4 bases and J lost 1 base. The CDR3 DNA is TGTGCCAGCAGCTCACAGGGGGGCACAGATACGCAGTATTTT. This codes for CASSSQGGTDTQYF. Together with reference TRBV7-2 and TRBJ2-3, the CDR3 gives the full variable domain: GAGVSQSPSNKVTEKGKDVELRCDPISGHTALYWYRQSLGQGLEFLIYFQGNSAPDKSGLPSDRFSAERTGGSVSTLTIQRTQQEDSAVYLCASSSQGGTDTQYFGPGTRLTVL.

The chain combines TRBV4-1 with TRBJ1-4; the D gene is possibly TRBD1 (5 bases). CDR1 and CDR2 (germline): MGHRA, YSYEKL. V was clipped by 2 bases and J by 8 bases, with 12 bases between them. The CDR3 runs to 14 residues. The CDR3 sequence: CASSQRGVGEKLFF. DNA of the CDR3: TGCGCCAGCAGCCAAAGGGGTGTGGGGGAAAAACTGTTTTTT.

A word on this clone: The same CDR3 is also encoded by other DNA sequences in this sample. J is TRBJ1-2 and V is TRBV28, with 12 bases aligning to TRBD1. CDR1 and CDR2 from the germline V gene are MDHEN and SYDVKM. Trimming took 6 bases from V and 8 from J; bases not matched to a gene: 7. There are 14 residues in the CDR3. Here the CDR3 reads CASSPGTGGEGYTF. CDR3 DNA: TGTGCCAGCAGCCCCGGGACAGGGGGCGAGGGCTACACCTTC.

This chain connects TRBV19 to TRBJ1-5, with 7 nucleotides matching TRBD1. The germline gives CDR1 LNHDA, CDR2 SQIVND (reference sequence). The CDR3 extends over 15 amino acids. The trim removed 4 bases at V and 6 bases at J, leaving 9 bases unmatched. CDR3 region: CASSKDRVVSQPQHF. For the CDR3, the DNA is TGTGCCAGTAGTAAAGACAGGGTTGTAAGTCAGCCCCAGCATTTT.